Sequencing of this T cell receptor beta chain was carried out in a study of siplizumab effects on memory and regulatory T cells. CDR1 is MNHNY and CDR2 is SVGAGI in the germline V gene (reference sequence). V was trimmed by 1 base and J by 2 bases, leaving 8 bases between them. CDR3 length: 14 amino acids. In the case of this clone: Its antigen is unidentified.

Broader study findings: About 80-96% of proliferating CD4+ or CD8+ clones had no assignable naive or memory phenotype. Proliferating siplizumab-culture Tregs lacked confirmation of suppressive function. Siplizumab, the agent tested, significantly reduced alloreactive sequences traceable to unstimulated CD4+ memory cells.

Some 100,000 TCR templates per sample were assayed. Using immunoSEQ multiplex PCR, the repertoire was profiled, and TCRdb retains in-frame clones only, with some absent. The profile covers under 100,000 clones, with roughly 86% appearing a single time and roughly 1.5% taken by the ten largest. The sequence was collected from a human donor in good health. The J gene is TRBJ2-5, the V gene TRBV6-6; D ambiguous. The sample taken for sequencing was Tregs sorted from blood. The CDR3 DNA reads TGTGCCAGCAGTTACTACCAGAAACAAGAGACCCAGTACTTC. Its protein is CASSYYQKQETQYF.